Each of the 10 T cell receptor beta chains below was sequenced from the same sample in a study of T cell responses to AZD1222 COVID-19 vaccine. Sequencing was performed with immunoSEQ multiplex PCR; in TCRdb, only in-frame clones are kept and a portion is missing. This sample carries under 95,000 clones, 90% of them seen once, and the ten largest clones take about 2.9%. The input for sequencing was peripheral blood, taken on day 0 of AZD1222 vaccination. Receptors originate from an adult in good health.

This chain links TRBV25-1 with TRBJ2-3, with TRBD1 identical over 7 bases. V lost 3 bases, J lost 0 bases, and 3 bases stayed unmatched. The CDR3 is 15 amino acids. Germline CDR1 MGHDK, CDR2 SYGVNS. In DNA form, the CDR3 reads TGTGCCAGCAGTGAGCGGACAGGTAGCACAGATACGCAGTATTTT. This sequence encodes CASSERTGSTDTQYF.

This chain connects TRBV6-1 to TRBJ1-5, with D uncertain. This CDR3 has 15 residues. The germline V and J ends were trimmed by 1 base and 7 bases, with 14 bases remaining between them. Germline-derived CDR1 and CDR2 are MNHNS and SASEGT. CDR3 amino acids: CASSEVDLGDQPQHF. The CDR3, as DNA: TGTGCCAGCAGTGAAGTAGACCTCGGTGACCAGCCCCAGCATTTT.

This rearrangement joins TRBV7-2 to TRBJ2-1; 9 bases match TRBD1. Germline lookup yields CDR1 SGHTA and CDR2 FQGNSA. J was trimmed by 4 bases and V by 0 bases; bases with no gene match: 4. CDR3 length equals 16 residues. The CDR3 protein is CASSLAGQGLYNEQFF. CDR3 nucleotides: TGTGCCAGCAGCTTAGCGGGACAGGGCCTATACAATGAGCAGTTCTTC.

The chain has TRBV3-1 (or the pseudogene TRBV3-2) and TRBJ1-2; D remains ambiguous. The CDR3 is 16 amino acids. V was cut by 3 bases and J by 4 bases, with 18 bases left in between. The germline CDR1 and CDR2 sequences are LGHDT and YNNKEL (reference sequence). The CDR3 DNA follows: TGTGCCAGCAGCCACCTTCGGACGGAGTCGATCTATGGCTACACCTTC. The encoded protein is CASSHLRTESIYGYTF.

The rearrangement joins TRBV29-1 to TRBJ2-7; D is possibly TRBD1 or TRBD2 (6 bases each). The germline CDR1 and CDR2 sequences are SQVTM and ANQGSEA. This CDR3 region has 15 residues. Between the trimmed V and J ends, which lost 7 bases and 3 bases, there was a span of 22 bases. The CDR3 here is CSAGSPVGGGYEQYF. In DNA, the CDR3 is TGCAGCGCCGGATCCCCTGTAGGGGGAGGCTACGAGCAGTACTTC.

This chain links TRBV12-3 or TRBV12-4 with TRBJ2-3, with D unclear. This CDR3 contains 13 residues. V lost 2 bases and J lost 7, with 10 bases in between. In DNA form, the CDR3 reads TGTGCCAGCAGTTTATGGGCGGAAAATACGCAGTATTTT. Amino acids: CASSLWAENTQYF.

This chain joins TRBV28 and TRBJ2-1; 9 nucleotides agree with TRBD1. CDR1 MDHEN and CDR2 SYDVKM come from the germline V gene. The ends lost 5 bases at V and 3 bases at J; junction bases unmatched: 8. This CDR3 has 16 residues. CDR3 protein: CASSLIPGQGYNEQFF. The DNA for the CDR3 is TGTGCCAGCAGTCTAATACCGGGACAGGGCTACAATGAGCAGTTCTTC. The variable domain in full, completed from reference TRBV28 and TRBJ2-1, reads DVKVTQSSRYLVKRTGEKVFLECVQDMDHENMFWYRQDPGLGLRLIYFSYDVKMKEKGDIPEGYSVSREKKERFSLILESASTNQTSMYLCASSLIPGQGYNEQFFGPGTRLTVL.

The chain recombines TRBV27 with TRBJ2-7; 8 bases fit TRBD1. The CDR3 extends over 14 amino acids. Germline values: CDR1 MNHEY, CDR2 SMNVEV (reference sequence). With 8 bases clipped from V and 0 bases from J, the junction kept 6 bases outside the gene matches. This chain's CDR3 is CASSGTGLSYEQYF. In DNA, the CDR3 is TGTGCCAGCTCCGGGACAGGTCTCTCCTACGAGCAGTACTTC.

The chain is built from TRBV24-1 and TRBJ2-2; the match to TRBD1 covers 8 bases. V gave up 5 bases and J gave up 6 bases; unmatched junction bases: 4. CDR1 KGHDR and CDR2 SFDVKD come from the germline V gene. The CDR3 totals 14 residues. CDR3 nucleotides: TGTGCCACCAGTGCTCAGGGGGCCCCCGGGGAGCTGTTTTTT. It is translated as CATSAQGAPGELFF.

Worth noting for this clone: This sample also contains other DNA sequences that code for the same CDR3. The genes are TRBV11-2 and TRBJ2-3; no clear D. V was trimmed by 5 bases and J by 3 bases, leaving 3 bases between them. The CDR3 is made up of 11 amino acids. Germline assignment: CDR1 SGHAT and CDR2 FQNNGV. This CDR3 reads CASSHTDTQYF. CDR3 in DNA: TGTGCCAGCAGCCATACAGATACGCAGTATTTT.